The clone carrying this T cell receptor beta chain occurred a few times. Antigen unknown. A single record per CDR3 protein comes from TCRdb applying MiXCR to the 5' RACE reads. The sample lists a few hundred thousand distinct CDR3 sequences; approximately 15% were seen once. This specimen belongs to a study of T-cell memory formation after mild COVID-19. Findings and limits, study-wide: The appearance of some responding clones in pre-infection memory suggested that cross-reactive memory joined. Day 15 to 85 contractors were CD4/CD8 balanced; later expanders leaned CD4+.

What was sequenced was PBMCs or a T cell subset sorted from them (not recorded which). This clonotype was obtained from a young man who had mild COVID-19 (a few samples of this study predate the infection). Cell type and time point are not known.

CDR3 nucleotides: TGTGCCAGCAGCCGTAGTAACTACCGGGACAGGGAGAATGAGCAGTTCTTC. This sequence encodes CASSRSNYRDRENEQFF. This sequence joins TRBV7-2 and TRBJ2-1; 9 bases are a match to TRBD1. CDR3 length equals 17 residues. The germline V gene has CDR1 SGHTA and CDR2 FQGNSA. The V and J ends lost 5 bases and 7 bases, in that order; junction bases with no gene match: 15.